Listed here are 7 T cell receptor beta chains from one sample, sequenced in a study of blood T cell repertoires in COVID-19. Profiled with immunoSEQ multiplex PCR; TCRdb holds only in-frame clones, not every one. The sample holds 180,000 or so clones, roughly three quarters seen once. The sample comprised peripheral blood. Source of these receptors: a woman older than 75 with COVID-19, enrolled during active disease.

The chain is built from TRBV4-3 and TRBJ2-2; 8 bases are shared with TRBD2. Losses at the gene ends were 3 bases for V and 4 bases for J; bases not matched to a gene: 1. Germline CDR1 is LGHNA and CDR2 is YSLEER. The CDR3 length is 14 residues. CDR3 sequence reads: CASSHTSGTGELFF. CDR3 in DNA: TGCGCCAGCAGCCACACTAGCGGCACCGGGGAGCTGTTTTTT.

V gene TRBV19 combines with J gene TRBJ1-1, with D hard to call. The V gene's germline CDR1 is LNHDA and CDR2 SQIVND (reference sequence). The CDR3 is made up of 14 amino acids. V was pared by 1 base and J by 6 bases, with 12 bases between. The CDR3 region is CASSIGGGYAEAFF. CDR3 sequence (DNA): TGTGCCAGTAGTATAGGAGGCGGGTACGCTGAAGCTTTCTTT.

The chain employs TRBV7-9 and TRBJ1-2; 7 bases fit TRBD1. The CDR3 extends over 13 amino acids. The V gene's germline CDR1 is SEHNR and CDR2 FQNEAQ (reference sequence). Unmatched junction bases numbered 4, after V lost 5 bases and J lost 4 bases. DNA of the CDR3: TGTGCCAGCAGCCCGGACAGGTTCTATGGCTACACCTTC. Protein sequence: CASSPDRFYGYTF. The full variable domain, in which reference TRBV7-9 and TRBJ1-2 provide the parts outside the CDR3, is DTGVSQNPRHKITKRGQNVTFRCDPISEHNRLYWYRQTLGQGPEFLTYFQNEAQLEKSRLLSDRFSAERPKGSFSTLEIQRTEQGDSAMYLCASSPDRFYGYTFGSGTRLTVV.

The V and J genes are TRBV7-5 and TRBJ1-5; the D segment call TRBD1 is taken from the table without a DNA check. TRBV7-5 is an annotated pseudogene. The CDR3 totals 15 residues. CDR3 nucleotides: TGTGCCAGAAGCTTAACAGGGGTTAGCAATCAGCCCCAGCATTTT. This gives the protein CARSLTGVSNQPQHF.

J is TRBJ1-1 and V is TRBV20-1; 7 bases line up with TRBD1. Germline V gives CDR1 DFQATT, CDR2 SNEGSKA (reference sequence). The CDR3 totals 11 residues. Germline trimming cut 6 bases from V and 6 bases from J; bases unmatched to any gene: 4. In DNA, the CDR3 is TGCAGTGCCGACGACAGGGCTGAAGCTTTCTTT. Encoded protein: CSADDRAEAFF.

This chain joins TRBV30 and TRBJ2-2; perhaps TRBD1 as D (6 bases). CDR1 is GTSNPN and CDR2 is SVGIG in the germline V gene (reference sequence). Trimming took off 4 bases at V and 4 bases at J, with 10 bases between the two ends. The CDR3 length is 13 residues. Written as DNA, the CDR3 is TGTGCCTGGAACAGGGTAGTCACCGGGGAGCTGTTTTTT. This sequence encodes CAWNRVVTGELFF.

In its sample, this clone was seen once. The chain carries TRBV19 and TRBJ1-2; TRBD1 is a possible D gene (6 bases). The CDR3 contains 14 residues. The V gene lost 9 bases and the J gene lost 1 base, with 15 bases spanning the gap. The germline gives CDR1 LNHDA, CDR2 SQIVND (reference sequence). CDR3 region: CASQDSTRNYGYTF. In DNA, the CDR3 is TGTGCCAGCCAGGACAGTACCCGTAACTATGGCTACACCTTC.